The 4 T cell receptor beta chains below come from one sample, sequenced in a study of human T cells and chemical hapten exposure. TCRdb redid the calling of the RACE reads with MiXCR, one entry per CDR3 protein. The table lists 350,000 or so distinct CDR3 sequences, 6% to 8.5% of them singletons. Time point defined: patch test 1, 2 weeks after DPC sensitization. Described treatment: therapeutic diphenylcyclopropenone sensitization with weekly scalp DPC. The sequencing here drew on whole blood, taken in connection with sensitization to the hapten diphenylcyclopropenone (DPC). These TCRs come from a woman aged 18-30 years with alopecia areata. Some clones in this sample may be carry-over from other donors' samples.

The V gene is TRBV12-3 or TRBV12-4, the J gene TRBJ2-3; the match to TRBD2 covers 8 bases. CDR3 length: 16 residues. V shed 4 bases, J shed 6 bases, and the junction held 12 bases outside the gene matches. The CDR3 here is CASSWGSSGAPDTQYF. Here the CDR3 DNA reads TGTGCCAGCAGTTGGGGGAGTAGCGGGGCCCCGGATACGCAGTATTTT.

At least ten counts were recorded for this clonotype. V and J are TRBV7-3 and TRBJ1-5; TRBD1 might be the D (6 bases). The CDR3 sequence is 17 residues long. Trimming removed 3 bases at V and 11 bases at J, with 26 bases between. Germline V CDR1 and CDR2: SGHTA, FQGTGA. The CDR3 here is CASSFLLPDSFNPAQHF. CDR3 DNA: TGTGCCAGCAGCTTCTTACTCCCGGACAGTTTCAATCCGGCCCAGCATTTT.

The chain joins TRBV5-5 to TRBJ2-7, with D possibly matching TRBD2 (5 bases). The CDR3 is made up of 15 amino acids. Germline V gives CDR1 SGHKS, CDR2 YYEKEE (reference sequence). Deletions cut 3 bases from V and 2 bases from J, with 15 bases between. The CDR3: CASSSGPGFAYEQYF. DNA for the CDR3: TGTGCCAGCAGCTCAGGACCGGGGTTCGCCTACGAGCAGTACTTC.

The chain is built from TRBV18 and TRBJ1-3; D remains unclear. V lost 6 bases, J lost 0 bases, and 9 bases lay in between. In germline, CDR1 is KGHSH, CDR2 LQKENI. The length of the CDR3 is 14 residues. The CDR3 coding sequence is TGTGCCAGCTCGGAGGACCACTCTGGAAACACCATATATTTT. Amino acid sequence: CASSEDHSGNTIYF.